This TCR beta chain derives from a study of OX40 agonist ivuxolimab in advanced cancers. General study points: Both CD4+ and CD8+ T cell populations in blood had undergone clonal expansion by week 6 at 0.1 to 3.0 mg/kg.

About this clone itself: No antigen is known for it.

Here immunoSEQ multiplex PCR was the method, and the copy in TCRdb shows in-frame clones only, minus some. Here the sample spans about 61,000 clones, roughly 84% being singletons. This receptor was taken from an adult with an advanced solid tumor such as melanoma, head and neck, liver or kidney cancer. The input for sequencing was CD4+ or CD8+ T cells sorted from blood, taken in a trial of the OX40 agonist ivuxolimab.

The CDR3 loop reads CASSLTLLSAGELFF. In DNA form, the CDR3 reads TGTGCCAGCAGCTTAACGCTCCTTAGCGCCGGGGAGCTGTTTTTT. The rearrangement links TRBV7-2 to TRBJ2-2; possible D gene TRBD2, 5 bases. There are 15 residues in the CDR3. CDR1 is SGHTA and CDR2 is FQGNSA in the germline V gene. V lost 2 bases, J lost 6 bases, and 13 bases lay in between.